This T cell receptor (beta chain) was recorded in a study of T-cell reconstitution after alpha-beta-depleted transplantation in children. As to this clonotype: The antigen remains undetermined.

The study, taken as a whole, reports: Several hundred expanded graft clones reportedly supplied alpha-beta T cells about two months after transplant.

Using unique molecular identifiers, the investigators prepared the TCRbeta library. TCRdb redid the calling of the PCR reads with MiXCR, one entry per CDR3 protein. The table has 610,000 or so distinct CDR3 sequences, roughly 30% seen once; the top ten hold around a third. J lost 0 bases, V lost 4 bases, and 4 bases had no gene match. CDR1 and CDR2 (germline): SGHVS, FNYEAQ. This CDR3 is built from 16 residues. The source was PBMCs, collected before TCRalphabeta/CD19-depleted stem cell transplant. The receptor was isolated from a boy under two years old with Wiskott-Aldrich syndrome, due to receive a stem cell transplant. V gene TRBV7-6 combines with J gene TRBJ2-5, with 11 positions matching TRBD2. CDR3: CASSSVTSGNQETQYF. The DNA for the CDR3 is TGTGCCAGCAGCTCGGTGACTAGCGGGAACCAAGAGACCCAGTACTTC.